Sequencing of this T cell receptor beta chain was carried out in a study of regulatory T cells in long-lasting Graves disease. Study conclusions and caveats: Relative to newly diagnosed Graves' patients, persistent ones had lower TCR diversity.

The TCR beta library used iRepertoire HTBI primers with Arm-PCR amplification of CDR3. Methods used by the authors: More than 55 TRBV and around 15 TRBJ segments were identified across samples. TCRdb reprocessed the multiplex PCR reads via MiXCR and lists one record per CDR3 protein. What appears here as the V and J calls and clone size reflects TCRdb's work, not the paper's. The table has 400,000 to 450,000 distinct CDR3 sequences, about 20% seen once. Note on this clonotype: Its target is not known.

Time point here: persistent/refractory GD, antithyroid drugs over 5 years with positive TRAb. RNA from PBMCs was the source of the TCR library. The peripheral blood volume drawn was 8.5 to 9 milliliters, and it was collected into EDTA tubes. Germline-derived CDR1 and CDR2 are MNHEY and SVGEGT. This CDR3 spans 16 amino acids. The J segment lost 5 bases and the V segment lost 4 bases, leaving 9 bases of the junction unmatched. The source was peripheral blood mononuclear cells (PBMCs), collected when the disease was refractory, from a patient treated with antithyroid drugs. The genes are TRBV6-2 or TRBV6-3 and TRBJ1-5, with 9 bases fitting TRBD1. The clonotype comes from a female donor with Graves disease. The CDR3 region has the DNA TGTGCCAGCAGTTCACCCACAGGGGGCGAGGATCAGCCCCAGCATTTT. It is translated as CASSSPTGGEDQPQHF.